Shown below are 12 T cell receptor beta chains from a single sample sequenced in a study of blood T cells in healthy people across ages. Combining a sample-barcoded 5' primer with a J-beta primer mix, a second PCR ran for about 6 to 12 cycles. TCRdb processed the 5' RACE reads anew with MiXCR; each CDR3 protein has one entry. The sample holds 650,000 to 800,000 distinct CDR3 sequences; under 65% are singletons and the top ten take roughly 13%. Sequencing was performed on blood. Receptor source: an elderly woman in good health.

The sample holds many counts of this clonotype. This rearrangement joins TRBV7-9 to TRBJ2-1; 12 positions agree with TRBD1. This CDR3 comprises 19 residues. Germline CDR1 reads SEHNR; CDR2 reads FQNEAQ (reference sequence). V trimming: 5 bases; J trimming: 2 bases; junction bases outside the gene matches: 13. The CDR3 loop is CASSRGGQGALNPYNEQFF. As DNA, the CDR3 is TGTGCCAGCAGCCGAGGGGGACAGGGGGCCCTAAATCCCTACAATGAGCAGTTCTTC.

The V call is TRBV5-1, the J call TRBJ2-2; no definite D call. Per the germline V gene, CDR1 is SGHRS and CDR2 is YFSETQ. The CDR3 length is 14 residues. The germline V and J ends were trimmed by 2 bases and 1 base, with 6 bases remaining between them. This CDR3 reads CASSLARNTGELFF. CDR3 sequence (DNA): TGCGCCAGCAGCTTAGCAAGGAACACCGGGGAGCTGTTTTTT.

The genes are TRBV29-1 and TRBJ2-6, with D perhaps assigned TRBD1 or TRBD2 (6 bases each). Looked up from germline, CDR1 is SQVTM and CDR2 is ANQGSEA. Trimming took off 0 bases at V and 1 base at J, with 19 bases between the two ends. The length of the CDR3 is 19 residues. Here the CDR3 reads CSVEDRGVSGASGANVLTF. Written as DNA, the CDR3 is TGCAGCGTTGAAGATCGAGGTGTTTCGGGGGCGTCTGGGGCCAACGTCCTGACTTTC.

Note on this clonotype: A much larger clone differs by one base, so this may be a read error. The chain uses TRBV10-3 and TRBJ1-2; 9 bases line up with TRBD1. Germline V gene data show CDR1 as ENHRY and CDR2 as SYGVKD. The CDR3 sequence is 11 residues long. In DNA form, the CDR3 reads TGTGCCACCGGACAGGGGTATGGCCACACCTTC. Translation: CATGQGYGHTF.

Comments on this clonotype: This clone may be a read error of a much larger clone one base away. The V gene is TRBV20-1, the J gene TRBJ2-5; the match to TRBD1 covers 9 bases. V lost 2 bases, J lost 11 bases, and 12 bases stayed unmatched. CDR1 DFQATT and CDR2 SNEGSKA come from the germline V gene (reference sequence). The CDR3 consists of 14 residues. The DNA for the CDR3 is TGCAGTGCTAGACTGGACAGGGGCTTCTACGGGCAGTACTTC. It translates to CSARLDRGFYGQYF.

This clonotype has a count of ten or more. In DNA form, the CDR3 reads TGCGCCAGCAGTAGGGGGACCGCAGATACGCAGTATTTT. Translation gives CASSRGTADTQYF. This chain uses TRBV5-1 with TRBJ2-3; TRBD1 is a possible D gene (6 bases). The CDR3 runs to 13 residues. Looked up from germline, CDR1 is SGHRS and CDR2 is YFSETQ. V lost 5 bases, J lost 4 bases, and 11 bases lay in between.

This clonotype was found a few times. This chain uses TRBV4-2 with TRBJ1-6; the D gene is possibly TRBD1 (6 bases). The V end was cut by 1 base, the J end by 6 bases, with 10 bases between. CDR1 and CDR2 (germline): LGHNA, YNFKEQ. The CDR3 consists of 15 residues. The CDR3 nucleotides read TGTGCCAGCAGCCAAGTCACAGGGACTAATTCACCCCTCCACTTT. The encoded protein is CASSQVTGTNSPLHF.

The rearrangement links TRBV4-1 to TRBJ2-5; D ambiguous. Germline CDR1 is MGHRA and CDR2 is YSYEKL. The CDR3 sequence is 13 residues long. The V and J ends lost 1 base and 5 bases respectively, with 8 bases between them. In DNA, the CDR3 is TGCGCCAGCAGCCAAGGAGGCGTGGAGACCCAGTACTTC. This codes for CASSQGGVETQYF.

The rearrangement joins TRBV5-1 to TRBJ1-2, with D maybe TRBD1 (5 bases). This CDR3 has 14 residues. Germline-derived CDR1 and CDR2 are SGHRS and YFSETQ. V lost 2 bases to trimming and J lost 2 bases, with 10 bases between them. The CDR3, as DNA: TGCGCCAGCAGCTTACAGGTTTCCAACTATGGCTACACCTTC. Translating it yields CASSLQVSNYGYTF.

In its sample, this clonotype was seen many times. The rearrangement links TRBV15 to TRBJ2-1, with a weak D call TRBD2 (5 bases). Germline V gene sequence: CDR1 LNHNV, CDR2 YYDKDF (reference sequence). The CDR3 contains 14 residues. V was cut by 0 bases and J by 2 bases, with 5 bases left in between. This chain's CDR3 is CATSRDGTYNEQFF. DNA of the CDR3: TGTGCCACCAGCAGAGACGGGACCTACAATGAGCAGTTCTTC.

This CDR3 reads CAISESMYGLNTEAFF. In DNA, the CDR3 is TGTGCCATCAGTGAGTCAATGTACGGTCTGAACACTGAAGCTTTCTTT. The chain links TRBV10-3 to TRBJ1-1; no reliable D call. The CDR3 is 16 residues long. Trimming left V 0 bases short and J 0 bases short, with 11 bases between. Looked up from germline, CDR1 is ENHRY and CDR2 is SYGVKD.

The chain joins TRBV9 to TRBJ2-1; 10 nucleotides match TRBD2. With V trimmed by 4 bases and J by 10 bases, 11 bases remained unmatched. This CDR3 contains 15 residues. In germline, CDR1 is SGDLS, CDR2 YYNGEE. CDR3 bases: TGTGCCAGCAGCTACAGTTCTAGCGGGAGTCAGGAGCAGTTCTTC. Encoded protein: CASSYSSSGSQEQFF.